This TCR beta chain was recorded in a study of cytomegalovirus exposure and HLA in healthy donors. Study conclusions and caveats: Upon later analysis, HLA-associated TCR beta chains proved more clonally expanded than other, equally common chains. Associated with HLA alleles at 0.05 false discovery rate in a later analysis were fewer than 20,000 TCR beta sequences.

CDR3 length: 16 amino acids. V lost 1 base to trimming and J lost 6 bases, with 16 bases between them. CDR1 SGHVS and CDR2 FNYEAQ come from the germline V gene. It was with 60 Vbeta and 13 Jbeta primers that the PCR ran. Sequencing was performed with immunoSEQ multiplex PCR; in TCRdb, only in-frame clones are kept and a portion is missing. The sample has about 140,000 clones; around 80% are singletons. Comments on this clone: No antigen is known for it.

Sequenced material: PBMCs. This TCR was sampled from a man aged 25-45 years in good health and CMV-seropositive. The chain joins TRBV7-6 to TRBJ2-1; possible D gene TRBD2, 5 bases. CDR3 sequence reads: CASSLGRGRGVNEQFF. CDR3 sequence (DNA): TGTGCCAGCAGCTTAGGGCGTGGGAGAGGTGTCAATGAGCAGTTCTTC.